This T cell receptor (beta chain) was sequenced for a study of persistence of HIV-infected CD4 T cells. In the study overall: Multiple blood draws of up to about 180 mL, except two donors with single leukapheresis.

As to this clone: No antigen is known for it.

The stimulus was an HIV-1 Gag 15-mer peptide pool, 0.85 to 1 ug/peptide/mL. CD40L-negative CD69-negative CD45RO-high memory CD4+ T cells were sorted as populations depleted of antigen-responding cells. CD4+ T cell counts exceeded 400 cells/uL; CMV serology was positive. This was the immunoSEQ version 4 assay in survey mode. The assay was immunoSEQ multiplex PCR, and TCRdb's table has in-frame clones only and misses some. The table has tens of thousands of clones, roughly 77% seen once. This CDR3 has 12 amino acids. Germline-derived CDR1 and CDR2 are SEHNR and FQNEAQ (reference sequence). Whole-study findings and limits: Compared with CD3/CD28-stimulated cells, CMV- and Gag-responding cells showed lower TCRbeta richness.

The sequenced sample was CD4+ T cells sorted from PBMCs after 18-hour stimulation, obtained from a patient who received antiretroviral therapy. This TCR was recovered from an adult man with HIV who was CMV-seropositive. The gene calls are TRBV7-9 and TRBJ1-1; D is perhaps TRBD1 (6 bases). The CDR3 DNA sequence: TGTGTGGCGCACAGGGTGGGCACTGAAGCTTTCTTT. It codes for CVAHRVGTEAFF.